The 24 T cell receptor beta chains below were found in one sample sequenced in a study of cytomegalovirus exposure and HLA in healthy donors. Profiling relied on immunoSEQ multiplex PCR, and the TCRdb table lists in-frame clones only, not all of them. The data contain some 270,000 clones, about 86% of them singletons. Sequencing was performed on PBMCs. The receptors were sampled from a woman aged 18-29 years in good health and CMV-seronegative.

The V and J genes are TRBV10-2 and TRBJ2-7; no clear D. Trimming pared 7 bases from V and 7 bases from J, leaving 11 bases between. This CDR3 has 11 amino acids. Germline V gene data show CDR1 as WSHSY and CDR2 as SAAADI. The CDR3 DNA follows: TGCGCCAGCATTGTCTCTAGAGAGCAGTACTTC. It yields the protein CASIVSREQYF.

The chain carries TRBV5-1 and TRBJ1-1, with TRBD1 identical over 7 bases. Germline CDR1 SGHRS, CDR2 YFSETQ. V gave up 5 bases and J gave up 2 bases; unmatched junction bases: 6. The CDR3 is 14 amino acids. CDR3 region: CASRSPGGNTEAFF. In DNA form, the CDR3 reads TGCGCCAGCAGGTCCCCAGGGGGAAACACTGAAGCTTTCTTT.

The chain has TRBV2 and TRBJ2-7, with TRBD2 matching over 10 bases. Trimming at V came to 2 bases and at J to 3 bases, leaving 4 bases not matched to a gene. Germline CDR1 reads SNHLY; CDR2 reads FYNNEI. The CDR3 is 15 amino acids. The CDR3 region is CASSELAGVDYEQYF. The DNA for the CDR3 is TGTGCCAGCAGTGAACTAGCGGGGGTTGACTACGAGCAGTACTTC. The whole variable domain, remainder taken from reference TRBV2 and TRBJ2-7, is EPEVTQTPSHQVTQMGQEVILRCVPISNHLYFYWYRQILGQKVEFLVSFYNNEISEKSEIFDDQFSVERPDGSNFTLKIRSTKLEDSAMYFCASSELAGVDYEQYFGPGTRLTVT.

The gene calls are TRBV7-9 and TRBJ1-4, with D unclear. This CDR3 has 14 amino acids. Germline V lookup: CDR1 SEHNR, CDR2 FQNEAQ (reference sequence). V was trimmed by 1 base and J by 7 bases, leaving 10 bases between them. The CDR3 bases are TGTGCCAGCAGCTTAGGAGCGGAGGCTGAAAAACTGTTTTTT. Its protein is CASSLGAEAEKLFF.

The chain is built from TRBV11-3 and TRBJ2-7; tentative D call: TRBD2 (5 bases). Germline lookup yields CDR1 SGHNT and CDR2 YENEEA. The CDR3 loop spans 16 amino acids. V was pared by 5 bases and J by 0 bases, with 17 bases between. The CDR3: CASSRPGISDSYEQYF. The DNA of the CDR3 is TGTGCCAGCAGCAGACCGGGTATTAGCGACTCCTACGAGCAGTACTTC.

CDR3 loop: CAWRPTRDRGFTNEKLFF. The CDR3 region has the DNA TGTGCCTGGAGGCCGACCCGGGACAGGGGATTTACTAATGAAAAACTGTTTTTT. The chain employs TRBV30 and TRBJ1-4; 10 bases fit TRBD1. V was pared by 3 bases and J by 2 bases, with 12 bases of the junction left unmatched. Germline V gene sequence: CDR1 GTSNPN, CDR2 SVGIG (reference sequence). The CDR3 runs 18 residues.

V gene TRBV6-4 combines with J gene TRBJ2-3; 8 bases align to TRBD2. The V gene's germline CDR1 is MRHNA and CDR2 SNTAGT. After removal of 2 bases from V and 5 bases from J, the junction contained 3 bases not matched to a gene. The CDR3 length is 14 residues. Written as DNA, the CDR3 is TGTGCCAGCAGTGACCGGGGGGGCATAGATACGCAGTATTTT. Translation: CASSDRGGIDTQYF.

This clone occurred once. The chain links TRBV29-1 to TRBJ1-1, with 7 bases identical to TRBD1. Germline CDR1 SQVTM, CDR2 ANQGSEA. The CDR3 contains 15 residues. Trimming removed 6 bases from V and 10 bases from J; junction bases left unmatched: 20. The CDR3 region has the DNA TGCAGCGTAATTGAGACAGGGAGAGGGAGCGTGGCAGCTTTCTTT. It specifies CSVIETGRGSVAAFF.

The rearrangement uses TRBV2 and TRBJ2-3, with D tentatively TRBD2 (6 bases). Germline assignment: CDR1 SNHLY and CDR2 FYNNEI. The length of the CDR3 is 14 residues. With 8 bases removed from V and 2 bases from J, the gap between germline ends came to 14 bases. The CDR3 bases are TGTGCCAGCCAACTAGCCGCCTACACAGATACGCAGTATTTT. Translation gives CASQLAAYTDTQYF.

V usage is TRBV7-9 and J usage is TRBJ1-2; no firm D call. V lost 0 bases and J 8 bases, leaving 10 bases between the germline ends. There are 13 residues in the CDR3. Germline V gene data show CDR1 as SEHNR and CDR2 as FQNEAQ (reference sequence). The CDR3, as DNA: TGTGCCAGCAGCTTAGCTGAGGGTTCGGGCTACACCTTC. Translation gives CASSLAEGSGYTF. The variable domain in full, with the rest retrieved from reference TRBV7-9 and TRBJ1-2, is DTGVSQNPRHKITKRGQNVTFRCDPISEHNRLYWYRQTLGQGPEFLTYFQNEAQLEKSRLLSDRFSAERPKGSFSTLEIQRTEQGDSAMYLCASSLAEGSGYTFGSGTRLTVV.

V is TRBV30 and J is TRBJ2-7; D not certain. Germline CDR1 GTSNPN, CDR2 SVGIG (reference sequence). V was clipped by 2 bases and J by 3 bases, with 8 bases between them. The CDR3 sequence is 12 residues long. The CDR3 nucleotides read TGTGCCTGGAGTTACAGTCACTACGAGCAGTACTTC. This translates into CAWSYSHYEQYF.

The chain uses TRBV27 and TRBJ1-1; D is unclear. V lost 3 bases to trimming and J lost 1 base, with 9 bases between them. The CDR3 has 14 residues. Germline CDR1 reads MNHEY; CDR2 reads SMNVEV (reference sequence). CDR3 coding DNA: TGTGCCAGCAGTTTGCAAAGACAGAACACTGAAGCTTTCTTT. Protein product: CASSLQRQNTEAFF.

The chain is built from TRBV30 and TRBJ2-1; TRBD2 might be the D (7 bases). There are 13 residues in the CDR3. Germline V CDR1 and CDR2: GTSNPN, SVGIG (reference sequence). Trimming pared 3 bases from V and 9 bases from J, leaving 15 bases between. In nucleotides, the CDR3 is TGTGCCTGGAGGCTAGGGGGGGCGGTTGAGCAGTTCTTC. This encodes CAWRLGGAVEQFF.

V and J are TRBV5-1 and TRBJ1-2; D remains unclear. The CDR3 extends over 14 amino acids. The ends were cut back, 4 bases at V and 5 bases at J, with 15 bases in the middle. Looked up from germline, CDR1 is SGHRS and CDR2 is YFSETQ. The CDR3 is CASSRGLNGYGYTF. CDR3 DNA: TGCGCCAGCAGCCGCGGCTTAAATGGGTATGGCTACACCTTC.

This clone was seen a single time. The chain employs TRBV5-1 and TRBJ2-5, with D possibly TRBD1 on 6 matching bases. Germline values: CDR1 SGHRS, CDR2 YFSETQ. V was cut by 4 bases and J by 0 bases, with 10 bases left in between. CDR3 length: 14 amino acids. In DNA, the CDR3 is TGCGCCAGCAGCATAAGACAGGACCAAGAGACCCAGTACTTC. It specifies CASSIRQDQETQYF. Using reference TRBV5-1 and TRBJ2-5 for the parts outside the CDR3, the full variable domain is KAGVTQTPRYLIKTRGQQVTLSCSPISGHRSVSWYQQTPGQGLQFLFEYFSETQRNKGNFPGRFSGRQFSNSRSEMNVSTLELGDSALYLCASSIRQDQETQYFGPGTRLLVL.

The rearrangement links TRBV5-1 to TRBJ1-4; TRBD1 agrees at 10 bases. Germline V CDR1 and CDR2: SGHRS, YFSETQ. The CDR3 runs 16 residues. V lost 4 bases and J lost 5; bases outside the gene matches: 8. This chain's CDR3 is CASSPAGQGLNEKLFF. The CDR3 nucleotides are TGCGCCAGCAGCCCCGCGGGACAGGGGCTAAATGAAAAACTGTTTTTT. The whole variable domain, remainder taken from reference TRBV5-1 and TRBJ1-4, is KAGVTQTPRYLIKTRGQQVTLSCSPISGHRSVSWYQQTPGQGLQFLFEYFSETQRNKGNFPGRFSGRQFSNSRSEMNVSTLELGDSALYLCASSPAGQGLNEKLFFGSGTQLSVL.

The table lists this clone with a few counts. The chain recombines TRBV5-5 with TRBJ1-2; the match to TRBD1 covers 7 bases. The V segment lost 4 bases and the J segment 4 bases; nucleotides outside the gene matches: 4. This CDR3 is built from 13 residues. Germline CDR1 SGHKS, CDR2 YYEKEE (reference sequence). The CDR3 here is CASSVDRTYGYTF. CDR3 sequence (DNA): TGTGCCAGCAGCGTGGACAGGACCTATGGCTACACCTTC.

The CDR3 here is CASSFEETQYF. The DNA for the CDR3 is TGTGCCAGCAGTTTCGAAGAGACCCAGTACTTC. The chain has TRBV28 and TRBJ2-5; D unresolved. The length of the CDR3 is 11 residues. The V end lost 3 bases, the J end lost 3 bases, and 2 bases lay between the germline ends. Germline CDR1 MDHEN, CDR2 SYDVKM. The full variable domain, completed using reference TRBV28 and TRBJ2-5, is DVKVTQSSRYLVKRTGEKVFLECVQDMDHENMFWYRQDPGLGLRLIYFSYDVKMKEKGDIPEGYSVSREKKERFSLILESASTNQTSMYLCASSFEETQYFGPGTRLLVL.

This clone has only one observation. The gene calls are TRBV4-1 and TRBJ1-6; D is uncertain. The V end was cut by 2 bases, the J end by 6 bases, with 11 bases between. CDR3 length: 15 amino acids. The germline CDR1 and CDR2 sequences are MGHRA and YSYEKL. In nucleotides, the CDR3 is TGCGCCAGCAGCCAAACTACCTTCTCTAATTCACCCCTCCACTTT. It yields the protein CASSQTTFSNSPLHF.

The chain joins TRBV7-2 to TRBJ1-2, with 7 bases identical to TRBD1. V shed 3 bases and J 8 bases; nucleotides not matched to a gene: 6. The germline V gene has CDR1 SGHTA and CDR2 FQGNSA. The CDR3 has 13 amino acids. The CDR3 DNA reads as TGTGCCAGCAGCTTTAATGGGGGACAGGGCTACACCTTC. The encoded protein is CASSFNGGQGYTF.

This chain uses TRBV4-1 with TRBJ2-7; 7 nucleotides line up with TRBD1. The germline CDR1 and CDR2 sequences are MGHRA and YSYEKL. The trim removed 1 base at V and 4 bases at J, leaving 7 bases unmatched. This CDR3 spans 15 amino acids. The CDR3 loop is CASSQAGGSGYEQYF. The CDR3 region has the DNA TGCGCCAGCAGCCAAGCAGGGGGTTCGGGGTACGAGCAGTACTTC.

DNA of the CDR3: TGTGCCAGCAGTTACAGTAACACTGCTAGCTATGGCTACACCTTC. Amino acids: CASSYSNTASYGYTF. The chain uses TRBV6-5 and TRBJ1-2; no firm D call. Trimming removed 2 bases from V and 4 bases from J, with 14 bases in between. CDR1 and CDR2 from the germline V gene are MNHEY and SVGAGI. The CDR3 totals 15 residues.

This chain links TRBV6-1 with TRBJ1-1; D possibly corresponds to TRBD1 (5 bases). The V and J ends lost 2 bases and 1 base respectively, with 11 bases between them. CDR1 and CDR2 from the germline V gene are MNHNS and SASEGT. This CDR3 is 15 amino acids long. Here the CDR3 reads CASSEQGEANTEAFF. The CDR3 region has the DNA TGTGCCAGCAGTGAACAGGGCGAGGCGAACACTGAAGCTTTCTTT.

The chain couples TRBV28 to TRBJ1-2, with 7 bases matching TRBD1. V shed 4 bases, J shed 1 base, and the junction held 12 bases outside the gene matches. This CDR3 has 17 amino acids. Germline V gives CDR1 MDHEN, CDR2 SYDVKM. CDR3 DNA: TGTGCCAGCAGTTCTTTTTCCGGGGGACAGAGTAACTATGGCTACACCTTC. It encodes CASSSFSGGQSNYGYTF.